This T cell receptor beta chain was captured in a study of blood T cell repertoires in COVID-19. Across the study: Sites in the United States, Italy and Spain provided acute and convalescent COVID-19 samples. PBMCs, B-cell-depleted T cells, or T cells were the source of the cDNA or gDNA that made up the material.

Per the original methods: Reference gene primer amplification gave nucleated cell count estimates. Only in-frame clones appear in the TCRdb table, and some are missing; sequencing was by immunoSEQ multiplex PCR. V and J calls and clone size follow that table, whereas D and trimming were derived from the DNA. The data contain about 110,000 clones, over 75% of them singletons. The V gene's germline CDR1 is LNHDA and CDR2 SQIVND (reference sequence). The V gene lost 1 base and the J gene lost 8 bases, with 15 bases spanning the gap. This CDR3 contains 15 residues. This sequence joins TRBV19 and TRBJ2-4; no clear D. The sample comprised peripheral blood. The clonotype originates from a woman at least 80 years old with active or convalescent COVID-19. CDR3 in amino acids: CASSIAFVTSDIQYF. DNA of the CDR3: TGTGCCAGTAGTATAGCGTTTGTGACTTCCGACATTCAGTACTTC.